The rows below give T cell receptor beta chains drawn from one sample of a study of Graves' ophthalmopathy and Graves' hyperthyroidism. Via MiXCR, TCRdb re-called the multiplex PCR reads, giving one row per CDR3 protein. The table records about 240,000 distinct CDR3 sequences, around 45% of them present only once. Material: peripheral blood. Receptors originate from an adult man with Graves' ophthalmopathy. The conserved cysteine and the conserved F or W are not part of the CDR3 here.

V gene,CDR3 protein
TRBV20-1,SATIAGRGQETQY
TRBV29-1,SGATSEEYEQY
TRBV7-2,ASSLAHLQETQY
TRBV9,ASSPRDAGSPLH
TRBV7-8,ARSLAVTGLYGYT
TRBV5-4,ASSFGTGAFYEQY
TRBV2,ASTLRVNTGELF
TRBV10-2,ASSQGLTEAF
TRBV5-1,ASSLGGTGSQPQH
TRBV10-3,AISVGGDTEAF
TRBV25-1,ASSEYGVDTIY
TRBV6-5,AVAGEETQY
TRBV7-8,ASSFSLAGGSYEQY
TRBV7-8,ASSFSGVETQY
TRBV20-1,SASRDF
TRBV24-1,ATSDKATYQETQY
TRBV19,ASSTPSQGIETQY
TRBV7-2,ASSLKGGDYT
TRBV7-8,ASSLTGLVGETQY
TRBV7-3,ASSLFDTGELF
TRBV11-2,ASSGDRRETQY
TRBV10-3,AISESSGFTPNTGELF
TRBV7-6,ASSFGTGDDEQY
TRBV20-1,SARLAGGGYT
TRBV19,ASSVDRGMNTEAF
TRBV29-1,SVVKGASTEAF
TRBV15,ATSRDMGRSGELF
TRBV7-2,ASSLVRQGYEQY
TRBV7-6,ASSWVRGLGGYEQY
TRBV3-1,ASSTPGTGELF
TRBV9,ASSAVAGYEQY
TRBV7-2,ASSLSRNYGYT
TRBV7-2,ASSFLTNEKLF
TRBV12-3/TRBV12-4,ASSLLQGGGETQY
TRBV7-9,ASSLERDTEAF
TRBV5-1,ASSLADRQETQY
TRBV28,ASSFGTTGNTIY
TRBV2,ASSRPGQGASPLH
TRBV2,ASRRIQETQY
TRBV10-1,ASSRGAGTEAF
TRBV29-1,SVEKGEGYT
TRBV12-3/TRBV12-4,ASSKGAMGGGETQY
TRBV6-6,ASSYAGDGQPQH
TRBV10-2,ASSGGLPYTDTQY
TRBV5-1,ASSFDPGSSYEQY
TRBV19,VPRGNQPQH
TRBV10-2,ANNGGGSYEQY
TRBV11-1,ASSPGGVDGYT
TRBV2,ASSPPGQGYEQY
TRBV9,ASSQGLAGISNTGELF
TRBV6-1,ASSEAVGDRGQAF
TRBV24-1,ATSDPRGDYGYT
TRBV19,ASSDRGFQPQH
TRBV5-1,ASSTGTAQETQY